Listed here are 26 T cell receptor beta chains from one sample, sequenced in a study of T cells in Graves' hyperthyroidism and ophthalmopathy. Amplified TCR beta CDR3 regions came from RNA transcripts. The TCR CDR3 first-round RT-PCR relied on the HTBI primer set. TCRdb itself ran the multiplex PCR reads through MiXCR, one entry per CDR3 protein. Of approximately 370,000 distinct CDR3 sequences listed, about 18% are singletons. Specimen: blood. The receptor source for this set is a woman aged 25 to 45 with Graves' hyperthyroidism that later progressed to Graves' ophthalmopathy.

This clonotype was picked up many times. The rearrangement links TRBV27 to TRBJ1-6, with D perhaps TRBD1 (6 bases). Trimming took 6 bases from V and 3 from J, leaving 21 bases between them. Germline values: CDR1 MNHEY, CDR2 SMNVEV (reference sequence). The CDR3 runs 18 residues. CDR3 sequence reads: CASSPRVIGGRYNSPLHF. CDR3 DNA sequence: TGTGCCAGCAGCCCACGGGTGATCGGGGGCCGCTATAATTCACCCCTCCACTTT.

In its sample, this clonotype was seen many times. Being one base from a much bigger clone, this may be a read error. The chain is built from TRBV10-3 and TRBJ2-5; 7 bases map to TRBD1. V lost 11 bases and J lost 5; bases outside the gene matches: 17. Looked up from germline, CDR1 is ENHRY and CDR2 is SYGVKD. The CDR3 is made up of 15 amino acids. CDR3 sequence: CAFAWDSKGEETQYF. For the CDR3, the DNA is TGTGCCTTCGCATGGGACAGCAAGGGTGAGGAGACCCAGTACTTC.

Worth noting for this clonotype: At one of its ends the junction is not consistent with the germline gene, which may arise from a read error. The chain combines TRBV5-1 with TRBJ2-5, with TRBD2 matching 7 bases. The CDR3 extends over 15 amino acids. From germline, CDR1 is SGHRS and CDR2 YFSETQ. The CDR3 sequence is CASSLVPAGRETHYF. The CDR3 nucleotides read TGCGCCAGCAGCTTGGTTCCAGCGGGAAGGGAGACCCACTACTTC. Full variable domain (outside the CDR3, taken from reference TRBV5-1 and TRBJ2-5): KAGVTQTPRYLIKTRGQQVTLSCSPISGHRSVSWYQQTPGQGLQFLFEYFSETQRNKGNFPGRFSGRQFSNSRSEMNVSTLELGDSALYLCASSLVPAGRETHYFGPGTRLLVL.

This clonotype was detected many times. J is TRBJ2-1 and V is TRBV30; 10 bases agree with TRBD2. This CDR3 spans 13 amino acids. Germline V lookup: CDR1 GTSNPN, CDR2 SVGIG (reference sequence). With V trimmed by 5 bases and J by 10 bases, 8 bases remained unmatched. In DNA, the CDR3 is TGTGCCTGGGCAACTAGCGGGGCGGGCGAGCAGTTCTTC. It codes for CAWATSGAGEQFF.

This clonotype was seen many times. This chain uses TRBV27 with TRBJ1-5; a possible D gene is TRBD1 (6 bases). Germline CDR1 MNHEY, CDR2 SMNVEV (reference sequence). Trimming removed 7 bases from V and 6 bases from J, with 16 bases in between. This CDR3 spans 14 amino acids. CDR3 region: CASNPLQGIQPQHF. The CDR3 region has the DNA TGTGCCAGCAACCCGCTACAGGGAATTCAGCCCCAGCATTTT.

The V call is TRBV20-1, the J call TRBJ1-2; D might be TRBD1 (5 bases). The CDR3 covers 14 residues. Germline loops: CDR1 DFQATT, CDR2 SNEGSKA (reference sequence). Trimming cost V 4 bases and J 6 bases, with 18 bases left between them. The CDR3 nucleotides read TGCAGTGCTACCCCCGGGACGGATACGAATGGCTACACCTTC. Translating gives CSATPGTDTNGYTF.

About this clonotype itself: This may come from a read error, since a much larger clone is one base off. This chain uses TRBV5-1 with TRBJ2-1; 9 bases align to TRBD2. CDR1 is SGHRS, CDR2 YFSETQ, per germline. This CDR3 comprises 15 residues. DNA of the CDR3: TGCGCCAGCAGCTTGGGACTAGCGGCTTACAATGAGCAGCTCTTC. Translated, it gives CASSLGLAAYNEQLF.

The sample holds many counts of this clonotype. This sequence joins TRBV29-1 and TRBJ2-5; D unclear. V dropped 4 bases and J dropped 4 bases, with 13 bases sitting between them. Germline V lookup: CDR1 SQVTM, CDR2 ANQGSEA. The length of the CDR3 is 13 residues. CDR3 DNA sequence: TGCAGCGTTGGTCCGGACGCCGGAGAGACCCAGTACTTC. This gives the protein CSVGPDAGETQYF.

The table lists this clonotype with a few counts. The chain couples TRBV6-5 to TRBJ2-7; D is unresolved. V was shortened by 2 bases and J by 6 bases, with 14 bases between the two germline ends. Germline CDR1 is MNHEY and CDR2 is SVGAGI. CDR3 length: 14 amino acids. Here the CDR3 reads CASSYREGEVEQYF. The DNA of the CDR3 is TGTGCCAGCAGTTACAGAGAAGGTGAGGTCGAGCAGTACTTC.

There are many counts of this clonotype. V usage is TRBV7-9 and J usage is TRBJ2-5, with D uncertain. V was pared by 1 base and J by 0 bases, with 6 bases between. CDR3 size: 14 residues. Per germline, CDR1 SEHNR and CDR2 FQNEAQ (reference sequence). The CDR3 region is CASSLVLDQETQYF. CDR3 bases: TGTGCCAGCAGCTTAGTTCTCGACCAAGAGACCCAGTACTTC.

The chain links TRBV19 to TRBJ1-1; no reliable D call. The CDR3 spans 15 residues. Germline CDR1 and CDR2: LNHDA and SQIVND (reference sequence). Trimming removed 3 bases at V and 4 bases at J, with 15 bases between. The CDR3 loop is CASSISPGPGTEAFF. CDR3 nucleotides: TGTGCCAGTAGTATCTCACCAGGACCGGGCACTGAAGCTTTCTTT. The full variable domain, its missing parts supplied by reference TRBV19 and TRBJ1-1, is DGGITQSPKYLFRKEGQNVTLSCEQNLNHDAMYWYRQDPGQGLRLIYYSQIVNDFQKGDIAEGYSVSREKKESFPLTVTSAQKNPTAFYLCASSISPGPGTEAFFGQGTRLTVV.

This clonotype was seen repeatedly, ten times or more. This sequence joins TRBV4-1 and TRBJ1-1, with unresolved D. This CDR3 is built from 14 residues. CDR1 and CDR2 (germline): MGHRA, YSYEKL. The V end lost 4 bases, the J end lost 5 bases, and 14 bases lay between the germline ends. This CDR3 reads CASSPLAVGTEAFF. CDR3 DNA: TGCGCCAGCAGCCCCCTCGCCGTAGGGACTGAAGCTTTCTTT.

This clonotype was picked up many times. CDR3 nucleotides: TGCAGCACGCGTGAAGGGGGGGCCTCCGCTGAGCAGTTCTTC. It codes for CSTREGGASAEQFF. The rearrangement uses TRBV29-1 and TRBJ2-1; possibly TRBD2 for D (7 bases). There are 14 residues in the CDR3. The V gene's germline CDR1 is SQVTM and CDR2 ANQGSEA. The ends were cut back, 8 bases at V and 9 bases at J, with 23 bases in the middle.

The sample holds a few counts of this clonotype. A much larger clone lies one base from this, so it may be a read error. The CDR3 region has the DNA TGTGCCGGCAGCGTTAGTGGGACAGGGGATAAACTGTTTTTT. This gives the protein CAGSVSGTGDKLFF. V is TRBV9 and J is TRBJ1-4; 10 positions agree with TRBD1. The CDR3 covers 14 residues. Germline V gives CDR1 SGDLS, CDR2 YYNGEE.

In this sample, this clonotype turned up many times. The rearrangement links TRBV6-1 to TRBJ1-5, with TRBD1 matching over 7 bases. The germline V gene has CDR1 MNHNS and CDR2 SASEGT. The V and J ends lost 4 bases and 5 bases, in that order; junction bases with no gene match: 8. The CDR3 consists of 15 residues. The CDR3 DNA follows: TGTGCCAGCAGTGCTGACAGGGTGGTGGATCAGCCCCAGCATTTT. Its protein product is CASSADRVVDQPQHF.

This clonotype has a count of ten or more. The CDR3 DNA follows: TGTGCCAGCAGTTTATGGGGACAGGGGGCCCGCGAGCAGTACTTC. As protein: CASSLWGQGAREQYF. The chain carries TRBV28 and TRBJ2-7; 12 bases map to TRBD1. V shed 0 bases and J 6 bases; nucleotides not matched to a gene: 3. The germline V gene has CDR1 MDHEN and CDR2 SYDVKM. This CDR3 comprises 15 residues.

The table lists this clonotype with a count of one. V and J are TRBV2 and TRBJ2-7; D unclear. V lost 5 bases to trimming and J lost 3 bases, with 20 bases between them. The CDR3 consists of 16 residues. Germline V gene lookup returns CDR1 SNHLY and CDR2 FYNNEI. The DNA for the CDR3 is TGTGCCAGCAGTCCCCTGTTCCGGACCTCGGGCTACGAGCAGTACTTC. Residues: CASSPLFRTSGYEQYF.

Here the CDR3 DNA reads TGCAGTGCCACCCAAACCGGGAACTATGGCTACACCTTC. This encodes CSATQTGNYGYTF. V usage is TRBV20-1 and J usage is TRBJ1-2; D ambiguous. The germline gives CDR1 DFQATT, CDR2 SNEGSKA (reference sequence). The CDR3 runs to 13 residues. Trimming left V 6 bases short and J 2 bases short, with 13 bases between.

This clonotype was seen only a few times. V and J are TRBV5-1 and TRBJ2-7; D possibly corresponds to TRBD1 (6 bases). The V gene's germline CDR1 is SGHRS and CDR2 YFSETQ. Trimming removed 7 bases at V and 4 bases at J, with 12 bases between. This CDR3 has 12 residues. This CDR3 is CASGQGGYEQYF. The CDR3 DNA is TGCGCCAGCGGCCAAGGGGGTTACGAGCAGTACTTC.

This clonotype was detected a few times. V usage is TRBV29-1 and J usage is TRBJ2-7; 8 nucleotides agree with TRBD2. J was trimmed by 4 bases and V by 2 bases; bases with no gene match: 13. This CDR3 is 16 amino acids long. CDR1 is SQVTM and CDR2 is ANQGSEA in the germline V gene. In DNA form, the CDR3 reads TGCAGCGTTGAACGGCTAGCGGGCCTGGGAGGTTACGAGCAGTACTTC. Its translation is CSVERLAGLGGYEQYF.

This clonotype was seen more than once but under ten times. The rearrangement joins TRBV20-1 to TRBJ2-1, with TRBD2 as a possible D gene (6 bases). Germline-derived CDR1 and CDR2 are DFQATT and SNEGSKA (reference sequence). CDR3 length: 15 amino acids. Trimming left V 3 bases short and J 0 bases short, with 12 bases between. The CDR3 is CSARSAGSSYNEQFF. The CDR3 nucleotides read TGCAGTGCTAGGTCCGCGGGGAGCTCCTACAATGAGCAGTTCTTC.

The V and J genes are TRBV5-1 and TRBJ2-1; TRBD1 matches 11 bases. The CDR3 has 15 residues. V shed 4 bases, J shed 6 bases, and the junction held 6 bases outside the gene matches. CDR1 is SGHRS, CDR2 YFSETQ, per germline. The CDR3 here is CASSPTGTGGNEQFF. DNA of the CDR3: TGCGCCAGCAGCCCTACCGGGACAGGGGGCAATGAGCAGTTCTTC.

This clonotype showed up just a few times. The J gene is TRBJ1-3, the V gene TRBV25-1; TRBD1 agrees at 9 bases. From germline, CDR1 is MGHDK and CDR2 SYGVNS. The CDR3 extends over 15 amino acids. The V and J ends lost 3 bases and 2 bases, in that order; junction bases with no gene match: 2. CDR3 protein: CASSDHRGPGNTIYF. The CDR3 DNA is TGTGCCAGCAGTGATCACAGGGGGCCTGGAAACACCATATATTTT.

This chain links TRBV6-1 with TRBJ2-7, with 7 bases identical to TRBD1. V lost 5 bases and J lost 2; bases outside the gene matches: 6. The CDR3 is 14 residues long. Germline assignment: CDR1 MNHNS and CDR2 SASEGT. CDR3 sequence: CASSRDRVTYEQYF. The CDR3 region has the DNA TGTGCCAGCAGTCGGGACAGAGTGACCTACGAGCAGTACTTC.

This clonotype showed up many times. This sequence joins TRBV7-3 and TRBJ2-1; 7 nucleotides line up with TRBD2. V was pared by 4 bases and J by 0 bases, with 9 bases of the junction left unmatched. The germline CDR1 and CDR2 sequences are SGHTA and FQGTGA. The CDR3 has 17 amino acids. DNA of the CDR3: TGTGCCAGCAGCTCGGTCGTTGGGACTACCTCCTACAATGAGCAGTTCTTC. Its translation: CASSSVVGTTSYNEQFF.

This clonotype was counted at least ten times. This chain joins TRBV7-2 and TRBJ2-7; D possibly corresponds to TRBD1 (6 bases). Germline CDR1 and CDR2: SGHTA and FQGNSA. The CDR3 length is 14 residues. Trimming cost V 1 base and J 3 bases, with 10 bases left between them. In DNA, the CDR3 is TGTGCCAGCAGCTTAGGTGACAGGCGCTACGAGCAGTACTTC. This translates into CASSLGDRRYEQYF.